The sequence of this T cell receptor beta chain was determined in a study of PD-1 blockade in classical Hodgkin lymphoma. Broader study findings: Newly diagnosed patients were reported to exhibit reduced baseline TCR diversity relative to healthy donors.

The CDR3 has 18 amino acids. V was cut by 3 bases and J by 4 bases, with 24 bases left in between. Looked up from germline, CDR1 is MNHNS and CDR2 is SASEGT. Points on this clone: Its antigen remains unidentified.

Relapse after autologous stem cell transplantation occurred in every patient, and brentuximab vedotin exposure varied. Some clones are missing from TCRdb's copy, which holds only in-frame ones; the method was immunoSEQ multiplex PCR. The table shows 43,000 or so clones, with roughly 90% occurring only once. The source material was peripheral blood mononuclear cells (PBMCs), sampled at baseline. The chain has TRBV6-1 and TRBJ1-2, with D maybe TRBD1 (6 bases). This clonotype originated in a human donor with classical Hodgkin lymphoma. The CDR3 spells CASSDLIRGSSRAYGYTF. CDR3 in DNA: TGTGCCAGCAGTGATCTGATAAGGGGGTCCAGTCGTGCCTATGGCTACACCTTC.